These 29 T cell receptor beta chains share one sample of origin, sequenced in a study of chemoradiotherapy in HPV16-positive cancers. Sequencing used immunoSEQ multiplex PCR; TCRdb keeps in-frame clones, though not all of them. The sample consists of about 2,200 clones, roughly 69% of them appearing once. The sample consisted of tumor tissue, taken from a patient who underwent chemoradiotherapy. These receptors were obtained from a human donor with HPV-associated anogenital cancer.

The V gene is TRBV19, the J gene TRBJ1-5; D gene unclear. Trimming pared 7 bases from V and 0 bases from J, leaving 7 bases between. The CDR3 runs to 13 residues. The germline V gene encodes CDR1 LNHDA and CDR2 SQIVND (reference sequence). CDR3 sequence: CASKEVSNQPQHF. In nucleotides, the CDR3 is TGTGCCAGTAAAGAGGTTAGCAATCAGCCCCAGCATTTT.

This chain uses TRBV5-8 with TRBJ2-3, with D tentatively TRBD2 (5 bases). Germline CDR1 reads SGHTS; CDR2 reads YDEGEE. V lost 4 bases, J lost 1 base, and 10 bases lay in between. The CDR3 extends over 14 amino acids. CDR3 bases: TGTGCCAGCAGCCCTGACGGGGGCACAGATACGCAGTATTTT. It is translated as CASSPDGGTDTQYF.

This clone has a handful of counts. The chain employs TRBV5-6 and TRBJ2-1; no clear D. This CDR3 has 11 amino acids. Germline V lookup: CDR1 SGHDT, CDR2 YYEEEE. Trimming took off 1 base at V and 4 bases at J, with 0 bases between the two ends. Here the CDR3 reads CASSLYNEQFF. The CDR3 nucleotides read TGTGCCAGCAGCTTGTACAATGAGCAGTTCTTC.

V usage is TRBV7-9 and J usage is TRBJ2-6, with TRBD1 as a possible D gene (5 bases). Germline assignment: CDR1 SEHNR and CDR2 FQNEAQ (reference sequence). Trimming pared 6 bases from V and 1 base from J, leaving 22 bases between. There are 19 residues in the CDR3. The DNA of the CDR3 is TGTGCCAGCAGTCCGACCCCCCCACTACAGGATTCTGGGGCCAACGTCCTGACTTTC. Protein product: CASSPTPPLQDSGANVLTF.

The chain combines TRBV28 with TRBJ2-1, with 8 bases fitting TRBD2. CDR1 is MDHEN and CDR2 is SYDVKM in the germline V gene. V lost 3 bases and J lost 9; bases outside the gene matches: 7. This CDR3 region has 14 residues. Here the CDR3 DNA reads TGTGCCAGCAGTTTGCGGGGGGTAATTTTTGAGCAGTTCTTC. Amino acid sequence: CASSLRGVIFEQFF. Supplemented by reference TRBV28 and TRBJ2-1, the full variable domain reads DVKVTQSSRYLVKRTGEKVFLECVQDMDHENMFWYRQDPGLGLRLIYFSYDVKMKEKGDIPEGYSVSREKKERFSLILESASTNQTSMYLCASSLRGVIFEQFFGPGTRLTVL.

The chain employs TRBV5-1 and TRBJ1-3; TRBD1 might be the D (6 bases). CDR3 size: 18 residues. V lost 2 bases and J lost 0, with 18 bases in between. Germline values: CDR1 SGHRS, CDR2 YFSETQ. CDR3 sequence: CASSFGGYTGSSGNTIYF. CDR3 coding DNA: TGCGCCAGCAGCTTTGGGGGCTATACCGGTAGCTCTGGAAACACCATATATTTT. Looking up the rest from reference TRBV5-1 and TRBJ1-3 gives the full variable domain: KAGVTQTPRYLIKTRGQQVTLSCSPISGHRSVSWYQQTPGQGLQFLFEYFSETQRNKGNFPGRFSGRQFSNSRSEMNVSTLELGDSALYLCASSFGGYTGSSGNTIYFGEGSWLTVV.

The chain employs TRBV29-1 and TRBJ2-1; 7 bases are a match to TRBD1. V shed 7 bases and J 9 bases; nucleotides not matched to a gene: 12. The CDR3 runs to 13 residues. Germline V gene sequence: CDR1 SQVTM, CDR2 ANQGSEA. In DNA form, the CDR3 reads TGCAGCGCCCCGGCAGGGGGAGCGAGTGAGCAGTTCTTC. Protein sequence: CSAPAGGASEQFF.

V usage is TRBV4-1 and J usage is TRBJ1-1; D remains unclear. V gave up 4 bases and J gave up 11 bases, with 14 bases separating them. Germline V gene lookup returns CDR1 MGHRA and CDR2 YSYEKL. This CDR3 is 12 amino acids long. The CDR3 here is CASSPDGFAAFF. The CDR3 region has the DNA TGCGCCAGCAGCCCAGACGGATTCGCGGCTTTCTTT.

Here the CDR3 DNA reads TGTGCCTGGAGCATGTCCGCTGTGGGCTACACCTTC. It encodes CAWSMSAVGYTF. The chain recombines TRBV30 with TRBJ1-2; no definite D call. The germline V and J ends were trimmed by 3 bases and 8 bases, with 13 bases remaining between them. This CDR3 contains 12 residues. The germline CDR1 and CDR2 sequences are GTSNPN and SVGIG (reference sequence).

Judged by abundance, this clone is large. The chain combines TRBV21-1 with TRBJ2-1; the D call TRBD1 from the table was never checked on the DNA. TRBV21-1 is annotated as a pseudogene. CDR3 length: 15 residues. CDR3 DNA sequence: TGTGCCAGCAGCTCCCGGGACAGGGGGTTCAATGAGCAGTTCTTC. Its protein product is CASSSRDRGFNEQFF.

Comment on this clone: A far larger clone is only one base removed, so a read error is likely. Given the absence of the conserved phenylalanine or tryptophan at the CDR3 end, a read error is likely. The chain recombines TRBV6-6 with TRBJ2-7, with D tentatively TRBD1 or TRBD2 (6 bases each). The germline CDR1 and CDR2 sequences are MNHNY and SVGAGI (reference sequence). This CDR3 is built from 14 residues. Trimming left V 6 bases short and J 6 bases short, with 18 bases between. CDR3: CASSHRRARGEQYG. The CDR3 DNA reads TGTGCCAGCAGCCACAGGAGGGCCAGGGGCGAGCAGTACGGC.

The chain joins TRBV6-5 to TRBJ2-1; no reliable D call. The germline gives CDR1 MNHEY, CDR2 SVGAGI. The CDR3 has 14 residues. The V gene lost 0 bases and the J gene lost 7 bases, with 10 bases spanning the gap. DNA for the CDR3: TGTGCCAGCAGTTACTCGAGTCTTGCGAATGAGCAGTTCTTC. This translates into CASSYSSLANEQFF.

The V call is TRBV9, the J call TRBJ1-4, with no clear D. Trimming pared 4 bases from V and 7 bases from J, leaving 14 bases between. CDR1 and CDR2 (germline): SGDLS, YYNGEE. This CDR3 contains 14 residues. CDR3 nucleotide sequence: TGTGCCAGCAGCCCCTGGGAACGGAGTGAAAAACTGTTTTTT. Protein sequence: CASSPWERSEKLFF.

This chain joins TRBV7-8 and TRBJ2-2, with a tentative D call TRBD1 (6 bases). Germline V CDR1 and CDR2: SGHVS, FQNEAQ. The CDR3 spans 17 residues. Trimming removed 5 bases at V and 1 base at J, with 17 bases between. The CDR3, as DNA: TGTGCCAGCAGCCCACAGGGCTTGGTCGGGAACACCGGGGAGCTGTTTTTT. It encodes CASSPQGLVGNTGELFF.

This clone was seen a few times. This sequence joins TRBV5-1 and TRBJ1-1; D call uncertain. The CDR3 has 16 residues. Trimming cost V 0 bases and J 1 base, with 13 bases left between them. Germline-derived CDR1 and CDR2 are SGHRS and YFSETQ. CDR3 loop: CASSLDLAVQNTEAFF. DNA of the CDR3: TGCGCCAGCAGCTTGGATTTGGCAGTACAGAACACTGAAGCTTTCTTT.

The chain employs TRBV18 and TRBJ1-1; D not resolved. V was shortened by 0 bases and J by 5 bases, with 7 bases between the two germline ends. CDR1 is KGHSH, CDR2 LQKENI, per germline. The CDR3 is 13 residues long. The CDR3 loop is CASSPPSWTEAFF. DNA of the CDR3: TGTGCCAGCTCACCACCCAGCTGGACTGAAGCTTTCTTT.

This clone has a handful of counts. This may stem from a read error, because a much larger clone lies one nucleotide away. The chain uses TRBV21-1 and TRBJ2-6; the DNA was not used to check the table's D call, TRBD2. TRBV21-1 counts as a pseudogene. This CDR3 is 18 amino acids long. The CDR3 coding sequence is TGTGCCAGCAGCAAAGATCAGGCGGGGGGAGCTGGGGCCAACGTCCTGACTTTC. Translating it yields CASSKDQAGGAGANVLTF.

This clone occurred a few times. This rearrangement joins TRBV6-9 to TRBJ1-1; D uncertain. Trimming took 3 bases from V and 1 from J, leaving 12 bases between them. CDR1 is MNHGY, CDR2 SVAAGI, per germline. This CDR3 contains 15 residues. The DNA of the CDR3 is TGTGCCAGCAGTTACTCGACCTCAGCGAACACTGAAGCTTTCTTT. Its protein is CASSYSTSANTEAFF.

This sequence joins TRBV10-3 and TRBJ1-2, with 7 bases lining up with TRBD1. The length of the CDR3 is 14 residues. Germline loops: CDR1 ENHRY, CDR2 SYGVKD. V shed 6 bases, J shed 0 bases, and the junction held 4 bases outside the gene matches. CDR3 nucleotide sequence: TGTGCCATCAGCGGGACAGTTTCTAACTATGGCTACACCTTC. Translation: CAISGTVSNYGYTF.

CDR3 DNA sequence: TGTGCCAGCAGTTTGGGTGGAGGGGGCCCCACTGAAGCTTTCTTT. Protein product: CASSLGGGGPTEAFF. The chain uses TRBV27 and TRBJ1-1, with 7 bases aligning to TRBD1. The CDR3 sequence is 15 residues long. V was pared by 3 bases and J by 4 bases, with 8 bases of the junction left unmatched. Germline CDR1 reads MNHEY; CDR2 reads SMNVEV (reference sequence).

This clone is large by share. The V gene is TRBV7-9, the J gene TRBJ1-1, with 7 bases identical to TRBD1. Trimming at V came to 10 bases and at J to 1 base, leaving 6 bases not matched to a gene. This CDR3 is 13 amino acids long. Germline loops: CDR1 SEHNR, CDR2 FQNEAQ (reference sequence). DNA of the CDR3: TGTGCCACCACGGGACAGAAGAACACTGAAGCTTTCTTT. Protein product: CATTGQKNTEAFF.

This clone has just a few counts. The chain employs TRBV7-8 and TRBJ1-2; D is unresolved. V shed 1 base and J shed 8 bases, with 8 bases lying between them. CDR1 and CDR2 from the germline V gene are SGHVS and FQNEAQ. The CDR3 extends over 12 amino acids. The CDR3 region is CASSLGSKGYTF. The CDR3 DNA reads as TGTGCCAGCAGCTTAGGCAGCAAGGGCTACACCTTC.

In its sample, this clone is large (0.1 to 1%). The chain uses TRBV27 and TRBJ1-1; unclear D gene. V shed 2 bases and J shed 5 bases, with 9 bases lying between them. Germline-derived CDR1 and CDR2 are MNHEY and SMNVEV (reference sequence). This CDR3 has 13 amino acids. CDR3 sequence (DNA): TGTGCCAGCAGTTTACGAGAGTATACTGAAGCTTTCTTT. Translated, it gives CASSLREYTEAFF.

This sequence joins TRBV5-8 and TRBJ2-7; 7 bases agree with TRBD1. The J segment lost 2 bases and the V segment lost 4 bases, leaving 6 bases of the junction unmatched. Germline CDR1 reads SGHTS; CDR2 reads YDEGEE. The CDR3 runs 14 residues. The CDR3 bases are TGTGCCAGCAGCCCATGGGACAGCCCCTACGAGCAGTACGTC. Residues: CASSPWDSPYEQYV.

The chain is built from TRBV5-5 and TRBJ1-1, with 7 nucleotides matching TRBD1. Trimming cost V 1 base and J 4 bases; bases outside gene matches: 7. Germline lookup yields CDR1 SGHKS and CDR2 YYEKEE (reference sequence). This CDR3 has 15 amino acids. The CDR3 sequence is CASSLHAGGVTEAFF. The CDR3 DNA reads TGTGCCAGCAGCTTGCATGCAGGGGGGGTCACTGAAGCTTTCTTT.

This sequence joins TRBV11-2 and TRBJ1-5; D is unclear. Germline values: CDR1 SGHAT, CDR2 FQNNGV. V lost 3 bases, J lost 5 bases, and 14 bases lay in between. The CDR3 has 15 residues. The CDR3 sequence is CASSLAVGQHQPQHF. CDR3 nucleotides: TGTGCCAGCAGCTTGGCCGTAGGGCAGCATCAGCCCCAGCATTTT. The whole variable domain, filled in from reference TRBV11-2 and TRBJ1-5, reads EAGVAQSPRYKIIEKRQSVAFWCNPISGHATLYWYQQILGQGPKLLIQFQNNGVVDDSQLPKDRFSAERLKGVDSTLKIQPAKLEDSAVYLCASSLAVGQHQPQHFGDGTRLSIL.

This clone was recorded a few times. This rearrangement joins TRBV6-1 to TRBJ2-3; a weak D match, TRBD2 (5 bases). V gave up 0 bases and J gave up 4 bases, with 8 bases separating them. Germline-derived CDR1 and CDR2 are MNHNS and SASEGT. CDR3 length: 14 amino acids. CDR3 in DNA: TGTGCCAGCAGTGAAGCCTGGACTTCAGATACGCAGTATTTT. Translated: CASSEAWTSDTQYF.

A few counts support this clone. The CDR3 spells CASSSGTGLSGELFF. For the CDR3, the DNA is TGTGCCAGCAGCTCCGGGACAGGGTTATCCGGGGAGCTGTTTTTT. The genes are TRBV9 and TRBJ2-2, with TRBD1 matching over 9 bases. Germline CDR1 reads SGDLS; CDR2 reads YYNGEE. CDR3 size: 15 residues. V gave up 4 bases and J gave up 6 bases; unmatched junction bases: 7.

The chain couples TRBV6-6 to TRBJ1-1; no definite D call. The CDR3 has 13 residues. Germline CDR1 is MNHNY and CDR2 is SVGAGI (reference sequence). V shed 1 base and J shed 5 bases, with 8 bases lying between them. The chain's CDR3 is CASSYFGRTEAFF. Here the CDR3 DNA reads TGTGCCAGCAGTTACTTTGGCCGGACTGAAGCTTTCTTT.